The 12 T cell receptor beta chains below were found in one sample sequenced in a study of beta chain features in type 1 diabetes (dated by TCRdb to the late 2010s). Library generation was performed with the immunoSEQ multiplex PCR assay. The High Capacity cDNA Reverse Transcription Kit was used to reverse transcribe all of the isolated RNA, meaning that expressed TCRB transcripts were what got sequenced. This is the immuneACCESS table as TCRdb keeps it, with only in-frame sequences that have V and J called. A part of the clones is gone; compared with another copy, unresolved V genes explain less than half, and the rest is unexplained. The sample table holds 430,000 or so clones, of which roughly 10% were seen once. 0.04% to 0.05% of the sample is held by the ten biggest clonotypes. Specimen: naive CD4+ T cells from blood. This specimen's cell subset or site label, interpreted: true naive CD4+ T cells. All receptors derive from a woman aged 18-35 years in good health.

This clone turned up a few times. The chain carries TRBV19 and TRBJ1-2; 7 nucleotides match TRBD1. CDR3 length: 13 amino acids. The trim removed 6 bases at V and 2 bases at J, leaving 3 bases unmatched. CDR1 is LNHDA and CDR2 is SQIVND in the germline V gene (reference sequence). CDR3 region: CASRQQGNYGYTF. CDR3 sequence (DNA): TGTGCCAGTAGACAACAGGGGAACTATGGCTACACCTTC.

The chain uses TRBV7-9 and TRBJ2-3; perhaps TRBD1 as D (6 bases). Germline V lookup: CDR1 SEHNR, CDR2 FQNEAQ (reference sequence). The CDR3 is 13 amino acids. Trimming took off 3 bases at V and 5 bases at J, with 9 bases between the two ends. This CDR3 reads CASSFSGEDTQYF. CDR3 nucleotides: TGTGCCAGCAGCTTCTCAGGGGAAGATACGCAGTATTTT. The variable domain in full, with the rest retrieved from reference TRBV7-9 and TRBJ2-3, is DTGVSQNPRHKITKRGQNVTFRCDPISEHNRLYWYRQTLGQGPEFLTYFQNEAQLEKSRLLSDRFSAERPKGSFSTLEIQRTEQGDSAMYLCASSFSGEDTQYFGPGTRLTVL.

Worth noting for this clone: This may be a read error: a much more frequent sequence differs by one nucleotide. Other DNA sequences of this sample code for an identical CDR3. The chain has TRBV7-9 and TRBJ2-3; D is unresolved. Germline V gives CDR1 SEHNR, CDR2 FQNEAQ (reference sequence). The CDR3 is 11 residues long. The ends were cut back, 4 bases at V and 3 bases at J, with 2 bases in the middle. The CDR3 DNA is TGTGCCAGCAGCTCTACAGATACGCAGTATTTT. Its translation: CASSSTDTQYF.

This chain connects TRBV7-9 to TRBJ2-5, with a weak D call TRBD1 (5 bases). The CDR3 has 13 amino acids. Trimming removed 5 bases at V and 7 bases at J, with 14 bases between. CDR1 SEHNR and CDR2 FQNEAQ come from the germline V gene (reference sequence). The DNA of the CDR3 is TGTGCCAGCAGCGCTCAGGGCTCAGGGACCCAGTACTTC. It codes for CASSAQGSGTQYF.

J is TRBJ2-5 and V is TRBV7-2; 7 bases match TRBD1. The V and J ends lost 5 bases and 2 bases, in that order; junction bases with no gene match: 5. Germline CDR1 SGHTA, CDR2 FQGNSA. CDR3 length: 14 residues. CDR3 sequence (DNA): TGTGCCAGCAGCGCCAACAGGGGACAAGAGACCCAGTACTTC. Translating it yields CASSANRGQETQYF.

Turning to this clone: Compared with germline, one end of the junction differs, possibly owing to a read error. V usage is TRBV6-5 and J usage is TRBJ1-1, with 7 bases lining up with TRBD1. This CDR3 region has 12 residues. From germline, CDR1 is MNHEY and CDR2 SVGAGI. CDR3 sequence reads: CASSYSGQRPYW. The CDR3 DNA reads TGTGCCAGCAGTTACTCGGGACAGAGGCCCTATTGG.

This clone was counted only a few times. V is TRBV7-6 and J is TRBJ2-3, with 7 positions matching TRBD2. The CDR3 covers 14 residues. The V gene end was trimmed by 5 bases and the J gene end by 2 bases; junction bases not matched to a gene: 4. Germline CDR1 reads SGHVS; CDR2 reads FNYEAQ. CDR3 coding DNA: TGTGCCAGCAGCCCAGGGACTATCACAGATACGCAGTATTTT. The encoded protein is CASSPGTITDTQYF.

The J gene is TRBJ1-1, the V gene TRBV7-9; TRBD1 is a possible D gene (6 bases). In germline, CDR1 is SEHNR, CDR2 FQNEAQ (reference sequence). CDR3 size: 13 residues. V was pared by 5 bases and J by 5 bases, with 12 bases between. The CDR3 sequence: CASSRLGQTEAFF. CDR3 DNA sequence: TGTGCCAGCAGCCGCCTCGGACAGACTGAAGCTTTCTTT.

This clone has more than one count but fewer than ten. The chain links TRBV7-3 to TRBJ1-1; D is perhaps TRBD1 (5 bases). Trimming cost V 0 bases and J 1 base, with 9 bases left between them. Germline assignment: CDR1 SGHTA and CDR2 FQGTGA. This CDR3 comprises 15 residues. DNA for the CDR3: TGTGCCAGCAGCTTAACGGCAGGGACGAACACTGAAGCTTTCTTT. It yields the protein CASSLTAGTNTEAFF.

This clone has just a few counts. The chain recombines TRBV9 with TRBJ2-4; 11 nucleotides align to TRBD1. CDR1 and CDR2 from the germline V gene are SGDLS and YYNGEE. The CDR3 extends over 16 amino acids. V lost 4 bases to trimming and J lost 6 bases; unmatched junction nucleotides: 9. In DNA, the CDR3 is TGTGCCAGCAGCTTCCGGGACAGGGGGTTAAGAAACATTCAGTACTTC. Amino acids: CASSFRDRGLRNIQYF.

The rearrangement links TRBV25-1 to TRBJ2-5, with 10 bases identical to TRBD1. The J call may be faulty, since TRBJ2-7 better matches the DNA end. This CDR3 is 15 amino acids long. CDR1 is MGHDK, CDR2 SYGVNS, per germline. In DNA, the CDR3 is TGTGCCAGCAGTGAGGCCGGGACAGGGGCCTACGAGCAGTACTTC. This encodes CASSEAGTGAYEQYF.

This chain links TRBV7-9 with TRBJ2-7, with TRBD2 as a possible D gene (6 bases). The V gene lost 3 bases and the J gene lost 5 bases, with 8 bases spanning the gap. This CDR3 comprises 12 residues. Germline lookup yields CDR1 SEHNR and CDR2 FQNEAQ (reference sequence). The CDR3 protein is CASSLEGHEQYV. CDR3 bases: TGTGCCAGCAGCTTGGAGGGTCACGAGCAGTACGTC.